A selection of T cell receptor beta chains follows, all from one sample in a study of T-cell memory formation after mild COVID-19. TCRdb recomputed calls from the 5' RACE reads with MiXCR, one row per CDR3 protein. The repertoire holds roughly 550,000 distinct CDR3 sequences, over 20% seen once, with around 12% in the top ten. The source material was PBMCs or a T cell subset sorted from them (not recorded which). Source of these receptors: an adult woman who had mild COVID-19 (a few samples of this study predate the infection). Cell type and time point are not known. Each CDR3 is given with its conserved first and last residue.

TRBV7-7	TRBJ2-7	CASSLGTGGFDEQYF
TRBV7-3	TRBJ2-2	CASSSQRGANTGELFF
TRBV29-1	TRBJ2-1	CSITGDPLSYNEQFF
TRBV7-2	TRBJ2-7	CASSLQGYSYEQYF
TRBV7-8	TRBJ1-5	CASSLADGWDGNQPQHF
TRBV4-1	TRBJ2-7	CASSQGKMGTGGYNEQYF
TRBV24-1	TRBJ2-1	CATSGSSGSAIYEQFF
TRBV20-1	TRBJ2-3	CSARLVGADTQYF
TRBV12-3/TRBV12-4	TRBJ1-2	CASRQGGGGYTF
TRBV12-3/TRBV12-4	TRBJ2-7	CASSSPPGLAGDEQYF
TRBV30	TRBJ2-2	CAWSWPIDSLGELFF
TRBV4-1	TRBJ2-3	CASSQLAGVITDTQYF
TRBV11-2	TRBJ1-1	CASSLVMSMNTEAFF
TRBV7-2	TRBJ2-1	CASSLGRPGGSNEQFF
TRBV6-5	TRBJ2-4	CASSLREAKNIQYF
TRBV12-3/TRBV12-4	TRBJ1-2	CASSPGSPGGYTF
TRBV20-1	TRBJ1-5	CSARVDRNSNQPQHF
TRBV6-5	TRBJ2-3	CASSYLLGTGGTDTQYF
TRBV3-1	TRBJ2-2	CASSQDRSGRFRTGELFF
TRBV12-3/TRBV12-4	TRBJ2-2	CASSSRFGGERTGELFF
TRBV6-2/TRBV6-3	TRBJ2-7	CASRGGEGIHEQYF
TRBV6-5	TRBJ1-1	CASSWGGSTEAFF
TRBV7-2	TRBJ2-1	CASSLAGLADGEQFF
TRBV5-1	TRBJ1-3	CASSVRGPGNTIYF
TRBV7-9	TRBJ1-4	CASSSGESTNEKLFF
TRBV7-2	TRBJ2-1	CASSLDGGALSYNEQFF
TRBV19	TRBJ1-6	CASSDRDLDKRHF
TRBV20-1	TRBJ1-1	CSASSLTLSEAFF
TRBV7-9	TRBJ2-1	CASSLGEWLAYNEQFF
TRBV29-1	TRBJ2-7	CSVTSQGLYEQYF
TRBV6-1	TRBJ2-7	CASSEASGSSYEQYF
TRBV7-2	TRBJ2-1	CASSLFLAAPYNEQFF
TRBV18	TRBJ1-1	CASSPHPQSRGTEAFF
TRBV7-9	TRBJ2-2	CASSLVGFTGELFF
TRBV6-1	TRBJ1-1	CASRGQKITEAFF
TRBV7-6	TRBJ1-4	CASSLIGGYNEKLFF
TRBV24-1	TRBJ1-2	CATSPGMGRTYGYTF
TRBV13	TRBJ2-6	CASSLGGGGANVLTF
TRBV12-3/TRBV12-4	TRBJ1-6	CASSLGQDNSPLHF
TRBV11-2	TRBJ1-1	CASSLERQSSEAFF
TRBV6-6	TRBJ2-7	CASSYSWTGPMGYEQYF
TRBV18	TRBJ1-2	CASSQAQGKYGYTF
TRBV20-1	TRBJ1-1	CSAKGPMNTEAFF
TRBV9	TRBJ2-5	CASSGTGGTETQYF
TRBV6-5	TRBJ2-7	CASRSFGRKTTYEQYF
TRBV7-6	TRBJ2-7	CASSLRSVMDEQYF
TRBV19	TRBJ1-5	CASSVWGQGDNQPQHF
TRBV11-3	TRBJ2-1	CASSLGSGMSLGNEQFF
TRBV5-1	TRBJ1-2	CASSMEGSPQLYGYTF
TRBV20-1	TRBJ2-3	CSARARGKIDTQYF
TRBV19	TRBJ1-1	CASSVDRARTTEALF
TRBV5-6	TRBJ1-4	CASSWGPRGTTNEKLFF
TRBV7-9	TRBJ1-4	CASSSSGVQINEKLFF
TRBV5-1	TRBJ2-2	CASSLEPKGGELFF
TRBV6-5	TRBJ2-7	CASSRTGRYEQYF
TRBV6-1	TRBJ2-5	CASSAVGQETQYF
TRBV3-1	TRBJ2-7	CASSQATTGVDEQYF
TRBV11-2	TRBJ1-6	CASSSRGTGGFVTINSPLHF
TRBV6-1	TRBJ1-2	CASSGTGETYGYTF